Listed here are 29 T cell receptor beta chains from one sample, sequenced in a study of tumor-infiltrating lymphocytes in primary liver carcinoma. For blood RNA, unsorted whole blood served as the source, and germline DNA was extracted too. Priming with a constant-region primer yielded TCR beta cDNA from 400 to 550 ng total RNA. Three nested multiplex PCR rounds of slightly modified ARM-PCR generated TCR beta libraries. The first two PCR rounds, around 11 cycles each, used TRBV1-TRBV30 forward primers and a C-beta reverse primer. In TCRdb, the multiplex PCR reads were re-called with MiXCR into one record per CDR3 protein. The profile covers 300,000 to 350,000 distinct CDR3 sequences, with less than 65% appearing a single time and 5% to 6.5% taken by the ten largest. Sequenced sample: peripheral blood. The receptors derive from a man aged 40-49 years with primary liver carcinoma and hepatitis B virus infection.

This clonotype was seen many times. This chain joins TRBV6-1 and TRBJ2-7; D possibly corresponds to TRBD2 (6 bases). V lost 6 bases and J lost 0, with 15 bases in between. CDR1 and CDR2 (germline): MNHNS, SASEGT. The CDR3 extends over 15 amino acids. This CDR3 reads CASSALAFRSYEQYF. The CDR3 DNA is TGTGCCAGCAGCGCTCTAGCGTTCCGCTCCTACGAGCAGTACTTC.

This clonotype has more than one count but fewer than ten. This chain connects TRBV11-1 to TRBJ2-7; 7 bases match TRBD1. The V and J ends lost 5 bases and 5 bases, in that order; junction bases with no gene match: 9. The CDR3 is 14 amino acids. Germline V CDR1 and CDR2: SGHAT, FQDESV (reference sequence). CDR3 coding DNA: TGTGCCAGCAGCGACCTAGAAGGGACAGACGAGCAGTACTTC. Its translation is CASSDLEGTDEQYF.

This clonotype has at least ten counts. The chain carries TRBV29-1 and TRBJ2-1, with D perhaps TRBD1 or TRBD2 (5 bases each). V was pared by 6 bases and J by 10 bases, with 16 bases between. This CDR3 contains 12 residues. The germline CDR1 and CDR2 sequences are SQVTM and ANQGSEA. The CDR3: CSVTLGAKEQFF. Written as DNA, the CDR3 is TGCAGCGTGACACTAGGGGCAAAGGAGCAGTTCTTC.

This clonotype has only a few counts. The rearrangement uses TRBV30 and TRBJ1-4; unclear D gene. The closer fit of TRBJ2-2 to the DNA end suggests the J call may be wrong. CDR1 is GTSNPN, CDR2 SVGIG, per germline (reference sequence). This CDR3 has 12 residues. The CDR3: CAWSVMGRELFF. The CDR3 coding sequence is TGTGCCTGGAGTGTAATGGGCAGGGAGCTGTTTTTT.

A remark on this clonotype: An end of the junction does not agree with germline; a read error may underlie this. The rearrangement joins TRBV10-1 to TRBJ2-3, with a possible D match to TRBD1 (6 bases). The CDR3 consists of 15 residues. CDR1 and CDR2 from the germline V gene are WNHNN and SYGVQD (reference sequence). The CDR3 sequence is CASSVLSVRTDMQYF. The CDR3 bases are TGCGCCAGCAGTGTCCTGTCCGTAAGGACAGATATGCAGTATTTT.

The gene calls are TRBV19 and TRBJ1-2, with 8 nucleotides matching TRBD1. This CDR3 contains 14 residues. Germline V lookup: CDR1 LNHDA, CDR2 SQIVND (reference sequence). V shed 7 bases, J shed 4 bases, and the junction held 8 bases outside the gene matches. The CDR3 DNA reads as TGTGCCAGTAATAGAGGACAGGGCGGCTATGGCTACACCTTC. Translated, it gives CASNRGQGGYGYTF.

This clonotype appeared many times. The chain combines TRBV6-2 or TRBV6-3 with TRBJ1-5; TRBD1 agrees at 9 bases. With V trimmed by 7 bases and J by 2 bases, 9 bases remained unmatched. The CDR3 spans 16 residues. Per germline, CDR1 MNHEY and CDR2 SVGEGT. The CDR3 nucleotides read TGTGCCAGCACTACAACAGGGGGCGCAGGCAATCAGCCCCAGCATTTT. It specifies CASTTTGGAGNQPQHF.

This clonotype was observed a handful of times. DNA for the CDR3: TGTGCCAGCAGTCACCCCGACAAGCCAGGAAACACCATATATTTT. Amino acids: CASSHPDKPGNTIYF. This chain links TRBV28 with TRBJ1-3; D gene unclear. CDR1 and CDR2 from the germline V gene are MDHEN and SYDVKM. CDR3 size: 15 residues. V lost 5 bases and J 4 bases, leaving 15 bases between the germline ends.

About this clonotype itself: Relative to the germline gene, one junction end is altered; a read error may explain this. The CDR3 DNA reads as TGTGCCAGCAGCGAGGGACTAGCGGGTCACGAGCAATACTTC. It translates to CASSEGLAGHEQYF. The chain joins TRBV11-2 to TRBJ2-7, with TRBD2 matching over 12 bases. The CDR3 has 14 residues. Germline V gene data show CDR1 as SGHAT and CDR2 as FQNNGV.

V gene TRBV6-2 or TRBV6-3 combines with J gene TRBJ2-1; 8 nucleotides line up with TRBD2. Germline CDR1 and CDR2: MNHEY and SVGEGT. The CDR3 totals 14 residues. Trimming cost V 7 bases and J 7 bases; bases outside gene matches: 9. The CDR3 here is CASKAAGANNEQFF. The CDR3 DNA reads TGTGCCAGCAAGGCAGCGGGAGCGAATAATGAGCAGTTCTTC.

This clonotype was found many times. The rearrangement uses TRBV11-3 and TRBJ2-1, with D hard to call. The CDR3 totals 15 residues. Trimming removed 5 bases at V and 0 bases at J, with 11 bases between. Germline V lookup: CDR1 SGHNT, CDR2 YENEEA. The CDR3 protein is CASSPLASSYNEQFF. CDR3 DNA sequence: TGTGCCAGCAGCCCCCTGGCAAGCTCCTACAATGAGCAGTTCTTC.

This clonotype was counted ten times or more. J is TRBJ2-5 and V is TRBV6-1; D is possibly TRBD2 (6 bases). Germline CDR1 MNHNS, CDR2 SASEGT. The CDR3 totals 15 residues. The ends were cut back, 5 bases at V and 1 base at J, with 14 bases in the middle. CDR3: CASSPRGRSQETQYF. CDR3 nucleotides: TGTGCCAGCAGTCCCCGAGGGAGGAGCCAAGAGACCCAGTACTTC.

This clonotype was counted ten times or more. V usage is TRBV12-3 or TRBV12-4 and J usage is TRBJ2-7; 7 bases are a match to TRBD1. After removal of 3 bases from V and 3 bases from J, the junction contained 5 bases not matched to a gene. The CDR3 spans 14 residues. CDR3 loop: CASSFGTASYEQYF. In nucleotides, the CDR3 is TGTGCCAGCAGTTTTGGGACAGCAAGCTACGAGCAGTACTTC.

The CDR3, as DNA: TGTGCCAGCAAAAGTCAGGGGGCGGGCGGGGAGCTGTTTTTT. Protein sequence: CASKSQGAGGELFF. The chain is built from TRBV28 and TRBJ2-2; 8 bases fit TRBD1. Trimming took 7 bases from V and 7 from J; bases not matched to a gene: 8. Germline loops: CDR1 MDHEN, CDR2 SYDVKM. CDR3 length equals 14 residues.

This clonotype was found once. J is TRBJ1-4 and V is TRBV4-3; tentatively, D is TRBD1 (5 bases). CDR1 LGHNA and CDR2 YSLEER come from the germline V gene. This CDR3 is 17 amino acids long. V was pared by 4 bases and J by 0 bases, with 15 bases between. As DNA, the CDR3 is TGCGCCAGCAGCCTTTCAGGGAGACCCGCAACTAATGAAAAACTGTTTTTT. It translates to CASSLSGRPATNEKLFF.

In the case of this clonotype: A much larger clone lies a single base off, so this may be a read error. This chain links TRBV5-5 with TRBJ1-2; D is undetermined. CDR3 size: 15 residues. The V and J ends lost 6 bases and 7 bases respectively, with 22 bases between them. In germline, CDR1 is SGHKS, CDR2 YYEKEE (reference sequence). CDR3 residues: CASTVTYTASSGYTF. CDR3 nucleotide sequence: TGTGCCAGCACGGTGACTTACACGGCAAGCTCTGGCTACACCTTC.

Points on this clonotype: This may be a read error: a much more frequent sequence differs by one nucleotide. The chain links TRBV11-1 to TRBJ2-1, with D unresolved. Germline V gives CDR1 SGHAT, CDR2 FQDESV (reference sequence). This CDR3 is built from 15 residues. The CDR3 DNA reads as TGCGCCAGCAGCCGAGTTGCGGCCTCCTACAATGAGCAGTTCTTC. Its translation: CASSRVAASYNEQFF. Full variable domain (rest looked up from reference TRBV11-1 and TRBJ2-1): EAEVAQSPRYKITEKSQAVAFWCDPISGHATLYWYRQILGQGPELLVQFQDESVVDDSQLPKDRFSAERLKGVDSTLKIQPAELGDSAMYLCASSRVAASYNEQFFGPGTRLTVL.

This clonotype has a count of ten or more. This sequence joins TRBV12-3 or TRBV12-4 and TRBJ2-5; D ambiguous. The CDR3 runs to 15 residues. V lost 5 bases, J lost 1 base, and 14 bases lay in between. Here the CDR3 reads CASSLSIGPQETQYF. The CDR3 nucleotides read TGTGCCAGCAGTCTTTCGATAGGGCCCCAAGAGACCCAGTACTTC.

On this clonotype: Relative to the germline gene, one junction end is altered; a read error may explain this. The genes are TRBV4-2 and TRBJ2-6; a possible D gene is TRBD1 (6 bases). From germline, CDR1 is LGHNA and CDR2 YNFKEQ. The CDR3 is 16 amino acids. The CDR3 DNA is TGTGCCAGCAGACAAGATGGACAGTATGGGGCCAACGTCCTGACCTTC. It encodes CASRQDGQYGANVLTF.

The table lists this clonotype with many counts. The chain combines TRBV7-9 with TRBJ2-7, with 10 positions matching TRBD2. The germline CDR1 and CDR2 sequences are SEHNR and FQNEAQ (reference sequence). Germline trimming cut 4 bases from V and 3 bases from J; bases unmatched to any gene: 6. This CDR3 is built from 15 residues. CDR3 coding DNA: TGTGCCAGCAGCTCGGAGACTAGCGGGTACTACGAGCAGTACTTC. Protein: CASSSETSGYYEQYF.

The chain is built from TRBV30 and TRBJ2-2, with D unclear. V shed 2 bases and J shed 6 bases, with 4 bases lying between them. The CDR3 sequence is 11 residues long. Per germline, CDR1 GTSNPN and CDR2 SVGIG (reference sequence). The CDR3 region is CAWSSSGELFF. The CDR3 coding sequence is TGTGCCTGGAGTTCCTCCGGGGAGCTGTTTTTT. The variable domain in full, completed from reference TRBV30 and TRBJ2-2, reads SQTIHQWPATLVQPVGSPLSLECTVEGTSNPNLYWYRQAAGRGLQLLFYSVGIGQISSEVPQNLSASRPQDRQFILSSKKLLLSDSGFYLCAWSSSGELFFGEGSRLTVL.

This clonotype has more than one count but fewer than ten. It may be a read error: a sequence one base away is much more abundant. The chain recombines TRBV5-1 with TRBJ2-5, with a tentative D call TRBD1 (6 bases). The ends were cut back, 0 bases at V and 1 base at J, with 13 bases in the middle. Germline loops: CDR1 SGHRS, CDR2 YFSETQ. This CDR3 is built from 16 residues. The CDR3 DNA reads as TGCGCCAGCAGCTTGGGCACAACAGGGCCCCAAGAGACCCAGTACTTC. As protein: CASSLGTTGPQETQYF.

The chain carries TRBV11-2 and TRBJ2-7, with a possible D match to TRBD1 (5 bases). Germline CDR1 is SGHAT and CDR2 is FQNNGV. This CDR3 is 15 amino acids long. As DNA, the CDR3 is TGTGCTATCAGCTTAGTTTCGGGCAGGGTCTACGAGCAGTACTTC. This codes for CAISLVSGRVYEQYF.

The chain uses TRBV30 and TRBJ2-7; 8 bases are a match to TRBD1. Germline values: CDR1 GTSNPN, CDR2 SVGIG (reference sequence). This CDR3 contains 13 residues. The junction had 5 bases not matched to a gene; V was cut back by 5 bases and J by 2 bases. The DNA for the CDR3 is TGTGCCTGGCGGGGACAGGACCCCTACGAGCAGTACTTC. It yields the protein CAWRGQDPYEQYF. The complete variable domain, with remaining parts taken from reference TRBV30 and TRBJ2-7, reads SQTIHQWPATLVQPVGSPLSLECTVEGTSNPNLYWYRQAAGRGLQLLFYSVGIGQISSEVPQNLSASRPQDRQFILSSKKLLLSDSGFYLCAWRGQDPYEQYFGPGTRLTVT.

To note about this clonotype: A much larger clone lies one base from this, so it may be a read error. The CDR3 does not end in the conserved phenylalanine or tryptophan, so this is likely a read error. This sequence joins TRBV6-1 and TRBJ2-7, with D tentatively TRBD2 (6 bases). CDR1 MNHNS and CDR2 SASEGT come from the germline V gene. CDR3 length: 11 residues. The V end lost 6 bases, the J end lost 4 bases, and 7 bases lay between the germline ends. In DNA, the CDR3 is TGTGCCAGCAGCCGGGAGTACGAGCAGTACTAC. It is translated as CASSREYEQYY.

The gene calls are TRBV5-1 and TRBJ2-3, with D perhaps TRBD2 (5 bases). The V and J ends lost 2 bases and 2 bases respectively, with 12 bases between them. This CDR3 contains 15 residues. CDR1 and CDR2 from the germline V gene are SGHRS and YFSETQ. The CDR3 here is CASSFVGVDTDTQYF. The CDR3 bases are TGCGCCAGCAGCTTCGTGGGAGTCGACACAGATACGCAGTATTTT.

This clonotype came up many times. The V and J genes are TRBV11-3 and TRBJ2-2, with D tentatively TRBD2 (6 bases). Germline loops: CDR1 SGHNT, CDR2 YENEEA. V was trimmed by 6 bases and J by 6 bases, leaving 20 bases between them. The CDR3 is 16 amino acids. In DNA form, the CDR3 reads TGTGCCAGCAGACGATCGGGAGCGGGTAACCCCGGGGAGCTGTTTTTT. Encoded protein: CASRRSGAGNPGELFF.

This clonotype was found a few times. This chain links TRBV5-1 with TRBJ2-7; 9 positions agree with TRBD2. V lost 2 bases, J lost 3 bases, and 18 bases stayed unmatched. The V gene's germline CDR1 is SGHRS and CDR2 YFSETQ. There are 19 residues in the CDR3. The CDR3 DNA is TGCGCCAGCAGCTTTATTGGGCTAGCGGGATCATCCTCAGTCTACGAGCAGTACTTC. Protein sequence: CASSFIGLAGSSSVYEQYF.

As regards this clonotype: This clone may be a read error of a much larger clone one base away. V and J are TRBV6-6 and TRBJ2-1; TRBD1 matches 10 bases. The V gene's germline CDR1 is MNHNY and CDR2 SVGAGI (reference sequence). The CDR3 contains 19 residues. CDR3: CASSGTGTGASYSYNERFF. In DNA, the CDR3 is TGTGCCAGCAGCGGAACCGGGACAGGGGCTTCTTACTCCTACAATGAGCGGTTCTTC.